These 31 T cell receptor beta chains were sequenced from one sample in a study of low-dose radiotherapy and immunotherapy resistance in tumors. TRAV- and TRBV-specific primers, spanning alpha and beta chains, primed first-strand cDNA. TCR amplification used around 20 PCR cycles, a constant-region primer and a V-primer adapter. TCRdb fed the reads into MiXCR, producing one record per CDR3 protein. The sample shows over 55,000 distinct CDR3 sequences, roughly 30% of them seen only once. Sample time point: before trial treatment. The sequenced sample was PBMCs, obtained before treatment. The receptors here all came from a female donor with ovarian cancer.

As regards this clonotype: This probably arose from a read error, given a far larger clone one base away. The genes are TRBV7-9 and TRBJ2-5, with D uncertain. The CDR3 runs to 10 residues. The V end was cut by 6 bases, the J end by 11 bases, with 10 bases between. CDR1 and CDR2 from the germline V gene are SEHNR and FQNEAQ (reference sequence). CDR3: CASRYNEQYF. The CDR3 DNA is TGTGCCAGCAGGTACAATGAGCAGTACTTC.

In its sample, this clonotype was seen many times. The rearrangement uses TRBV28 and TRBJ1-5; maybe TRBD1 (6 bases). V shed 5 bases and J shed 6 bases, with 17 bases lying between them. Germline CDR1 reads MDHEN; CDR2 reads SYDVKM. CDR3 size: 15 residues. CDR3 nucleotide sequence: TGTGCCAGCAGTCGAAACAGGGTCGTCGGTCAGCCCCAGCATTTT. Protein sequence: CASSRNRVVGQPQHF.

The rearrangement uses TRBV6-5 and TRBJ1-1; D is unclear. Germline V gives CDR1 MNHEY, CDR2 SVGAGI. With 4 bases removed from V and 8 bases from J, the gap between germline ends came to 8 bases. This CDR3 region has 11 residues. The CDR3 nucleotides are TGTGCCAGCAGTTCCCCCTCCGAAGCTTTCTTT. Protein product: CASSSPSEAFF.

Note on this clonotype: A far larger clone is a single base away, which makes a read error likely. V is TRBV10-3 and J is TRBJ2-7; D might be TRBD1 or TRBD2, each matching 5 bases. The germline V gene has CDR1 ENHRY and CDR2 SYGVKD. The CDR3 loop spans 15 amino acids. The V gene lost 1 base and the J gene lost 7 bases, with 17 bases spanning the gap. CDR3 loop: CAISEWQGTYNEQYF. The CDR3 nucleotides read TGTGCCATCAGTGAGTGGCAAGGGACCTACAATGAGCAGTACTTC.

This clonotype was observed at least ten times. J is TRBJ1-6 and V is TRBV5-1, with D perhaps TRBD1 (5 bases). CDR1 is SGHRS, CDR2 YFSETQ, per germline. Trimming took off 4 bases at V and 8 bases at J, with 22 bases between the two ends. The CDR3 has 17 amino acids. CDR3: CASSSGSGGFSYSPLHF. The DNA for the CDR3 is TGCGCCAGCAGCAGCGGGAGCGGGGGATTTAGTTATTCACCCCTCCACTTT.

The V gene is TRBV20-1, the J gene TRBJ2-2; 12 bases agree with TRBD2. Germline CDR1 DFQATT, CDR2 SNEGSKA (reference sequence). This CDR3 spans 19 amino acids. After removal of 0 bases from V and 7 bases from J, the junction contained 15 bases not matched to a gene. Written as DNA, the CDR3 is TGCAGTGCTAGAGATGTACGGTCTCTAGCGGGAGGGCCAAACGGGGAGCTGTTTTTT. The encoded protein is CSARDVRSLAGGPNGELFF.

This clonotype was detected many times. This chain joins TRBV20-1 and TRBJ1-2, with TRBD1 as a possible D gene (6 bases). Looked up from germline, CDR1 is DFQATT and CDR2 is SNEGSKA (reference sequence). V was trimmed by 6 bases and J by 3 bases, leaving 14 bases between them. CDR3 length equals 13 residues. CDR3 DNA sequence: TGCAGTGCGAGGGAGGGGGGACACTATGGCTACACCTTC. Translated: CSAREGGHYGYTF.

This sequence joins TRBV5-6 and TRBJ1-5; no definite D call. The CDR3 spans 14 residues. CDR1 is SGHDT, CDR2 YYEEEE, per germline. Trimming took off 0 bases at V and 4 bases at J, with 8 bases between the two ends. The CDR3 is CASSLGGGNQPQHF. CDR3 DNA sequence: TGTGCCAGCAGCTTGGGAGGCGGGAATCAGCCCCAGCATTTT.

The chain couples TRBV7-9 to TRBJ2-5; 8 positions match TRBD2. The junction had 14 bases not matched to a gene; V was cut back by 6 bases and J by 2 bases. The CDR3 runs to 17 residues. Germline CDR1 is SEHNR and CDR2 is FQNEAQ (reference sequence). The CDR3 DNA follows: TGTGCCAGCAGAATAAGGTTGGCAACGGGAGGGCAAGAGACCCAGTACTTC. Amino acid sequence: CASRIRLATGGQETQYF. The full variable domain, its missing parts supplied by reference TRBV7-9 and TRBJ2-5, is DTGVSQNPRHKITKRGQNVTFRCDPISEHNRLYWYRQTLGQGPEFLTYFQNEAQLEKSRLLSDRFSAERPKGSFSTLEIQRTEQGDSAMYLCASRIRLATGGQETQYFGPGTRLLVL.

This clonotype was seen ten or more times. This chain joins TRBV3-1 and TRBJ1-5; D possibly corresponds to TRBD1 (5 bases). Germline lookup yields CDR1 LGHDT and CDR2 YNNKEL (reference sequence). The CDR3 consists of 15 residues. The ends were cut back, 0 bases at V and 7 bases at J, with 13 bases in the middle. The CDR3 reads CASSQDWGGDQPQHF. CDR3 in DNA: TGTGCCAGCAGCCAAGATTGGGGGGGGGACCAGCCCCAGCATTTT.

This clonotype was detected many times. The J gene is TRBJ1-2, the V gene TRBV6-5; D uncertain. The V end was cut by 0 bases, the J end by 7 bases, with 9 bases between. The length of the CDR3 is 13 residues. Per germline, CDR1 MNHEY and CDR2 SVGAGI. CDR3 sequence: CASSYSADRGYTF. The CDR3 DNA sequence: TGTGCCAGCAGTTACTCCGCGGACCGTGGCTACACCTTC.

Ten or more counts support this clonotype. The chain couples TRBV4-3 to TRBJ2-2; no firm D call. V lost 0 bases and J lost 0, with 8 bases in between. The V gene's germline CDR1 is LGHNA and CDR2 YSLEER. The CDR3 extends over 16 amino acids. The CDR3 DNA reads as TGCGCCAGCAGCCAAGACAGGTTCTCGAACACCGGGGAGCTGTTTTTT. Translation: CASSQDRFSNTGELFF.

The chain links TRBV7-8 to TRBJ1-1; D uncertain. The V end was cut by 4 bases, the J end by 5 bases, with 11 bases between. The V gene's germline CDR1 is SGHVS and CDR2 FQNEAQ. The CDR3 length is 13 residues. This CDR3 is CASSSIRGTEAFF. The CDR3 DNA reads as TGTGCCAGCAGCTCAATCCGGGGTACTGAAGCTTTCTTT.

This clonotype was counted many times. V is TRBV25-1 and J is TRBJ1-1, with 7 bases lining up with TRBD1. Germline CDR1 MGHDK, CDR2 SYGVNS. There are 15 residues in the CDR3. With 4 bases clipped from V and 1 base from J, the junction kept 6 bases outside the gene matches. The CDR3 is CASSGYRGENTEAFF. The CDR3, as DNA: TGTGCCAGCAGTGGATACAGGGGCGAGAACACTGAAGCTTTCTTT.

The DNA of the CDR3 is TGTGCCAGCAGCCTACAGGGGATGAACACTGAAGCTTTCTTT. Translated, it gives CASSLQGMNTEAFF. The chain links TRBV3-1 to TRBJ1-1, with 7 bases aligning to TRBD1. V was pared by 4 bases and J by 0 bases, with 2 bases of the junction left unmatched. Per the germline V gene, CDR1 is LGHDT and CDR2 is YNNKEL (reference sequence). The CDR3 sequence is 14 residues long.

The chain joins TRBV3-1 to TRBJ2-2; TRBD2 aligns across 7 bases. Germline values: CDR1 LGHDT, CDR2 YNNKEL (reference sequence). V shed 0 bases and J 9 bases; nucleotides not matched to a gene: 10. The CDR3 length is 16 residues. The CDR3 DNA sequence: TGTGCCAGCAGCCAAGATAGAGGGAGGGCCTACCGGGAGCTGTTTTTT. Protein product: CASSQDRGRAYRELFF.

The chain has TRBV19 and TRBJ1-2; TRBD1 aligns across 7 bases. The CDR3 has 12 amino acids. Germline-derived CDR1 and CDR2 are LNHDA and SQIVND (reference sequence). Trimming took 8 bases from V and 4 from J; bases not matched to a gene: 4. The CDR3 DNA reads TGTGCCAGTGGACAGGACTCCTATGGCTACACCTTC. This translates into CASGQDSYGYTF.

Ten or more counts support this clonotype. The CDR3 DNA follows: TGCAGCGCCTCCCGATTGGCCTACGAGCAGTACTTC. This translates into CSASRLAYEQYF. This sequence joins TRBV20-1 and TRBJ2-7; no reliable D call. This CDR3 contains 12 residues. CDR1 and CDR2 (germline): DFQATT, SNEGSKA (reference sequence).

This clonotype was found many times. The chain combines TRBV28 with TRBJ2-7; 7 nucleotides line up with TRBD1. The V gene end was trimmed by 4 bases and the J gene end by 2 bases; junction bases not matched to a gene: 8. Germline CDR1 is MDHEN and CDR2 is SYDVKM. This CDR3 has 15 residues. The DNA for the CDR3 is TGTGCCAGCAGTTCCCGGGACAGCTACACCTACGAGCAGTACTTC. Protein sequence: CASSSRDSYTYEQYF.

This clonotype was observed a handful of times. This chain connects TRBV7-2 to TRBJ2-5; 8 bases are a match to TRBD2. Germline lookup yields CDR1 SGHTA and CDR2 FQGNSA. CDR3 length: 15 residues. With V trimmed by 6 bases and J by 2 bases, 8 bases remained unmatched. Written as DNA, the CDR3 is TGTGCCAGCAGTCGTAGCGGGGTGGCACAAGAGACCCAGTACTTC. Encoded protein: CASSRSGVAQETQYF.

The table lists this clonotype with many counts. The chain employs TRBV28 and TRBJ1-6; unclear D gene. Germline V gives CDR1 MDHEN, CDR2 SYDVKM. The germline V and J ends were trimmed by 7 bases and 0 bases, with 7 bases remaining between them. The length of the CDR3 is 14 residues. The CDR3, as DNA: TGTGCCAGCAACCCTAGCTCCTATAATTCACCCCTCCACTTT. Residues: CASNPSSYNSPLHF. Full variable domain (outside the CDR3, taken from reference TRBV28 and TRBJ1-6): DVKVTQSSRYLVKRTGEKVFLECVQDMDHENMFWYRQDPGLGLRLIYFSYDVKMKEKGDIPEGYSVSREKKERFSLILESASTNQTSMYLCASNPSSYNSPLHFGNGTRLTVT.

There are a few counts of this clonotype. The chain has TRBV5-1 and TRBJ2-7; D may be TRBD2 (6 bases). The CDR3 is 14 amino acids. Trimming left V 4 bases short and J 4 bases short, with 15 bases between. The V gene's germline CDR1 is SGHRS and CDR2 YFSETQ. For the CDR3, the DNA is TGCGCCAGCAGCCGAGCGGGCTTGGCGTACGAGCAGTACTTC. Protein product: CASSRAGLAYEQYF.

The rearrangement links TRBV28 to TRBJ2-7; 10 bases agree with TRBD2. The ends lost 5 bases at V and 7 bases at J; junction bases unmatched: 11. In germline, CDR1 is MDHEN, CDR2 SYDVKM. The CDR3 is 15 amino acids. In DNA, the CDR3 is TGTGCCAGCAGTCCATGGACTAGCGGCAGCTCGGAGCAGTACTTC. This sequence encodes CASSPWTSGSSEQYF.

Concerning this clonotype itself: It differs at one base from a far larger clone, so likely a read error. Likely a read error: the CDR3 ends without its conserved phenylalanine or tryptophan. This chain joins TRBV11-2 and TRBJ2-1; TRBD2 agrees at 14 bases. The CDR3 length is 16 residues. Looked up from germline, CDR1 is SGHAT and CDR2 is FQNNGV. CDR3 amino acids: CASSPRGLAGAASQFS. The CDR3 DNA follows: TGCGCCAGCAGCCCCAGGGGACTAGCGGGAGCTGCGTCGCAGTTCTCC.

The table lists this clonotype with many counts. The rearrangement uses TRBV27 and TRBJ2-1; D is possibly TRBD2 (6 bases). CDR1 is MNHEY and CDR2 is SMNVEV in the germline V gene (reference sequence). CDR3 length: 17 residues. The germline V and J ends were trimmed by 4 bases and 0 bases, with 16 bases remaining between them. The CDR3 region is CASSSRGTSSSYNEQFF. Written as DNA, the CDR3 is TGTGCCAGCAGTTCCCGGGGGACTTCCAGCTCCTACAATGAGCAGTTCTTC.

This clonotype was seen many times. The chain employs TRBV6-1 and TRBJ1-5, with TRBD1 identical over 8 bases. Trimming took 4 bases from V and 4 from J; bases not matched to a gene: 6. The CDR3 runs 15 residues. Germline loops: CDR1 MNHNS, CDR2 SASEGT. This CDR3 is CASSVDRGRNQPQHF. The CDR3, as DNA: TGTGCCAGCAGTGTCGACAGGGGTAGGAATCAGCCCCAGCATTTT.

V and J are TRBV3-1 and TRBJ2-1, with 12 bases identical to TRBD2. The CDR3 is made up of 16 amino acids. CDR1 and CDR2 (germline): LGHDT, YNNKEL (reference sequence). V lost 2 bases, J lost 4 bases, and 3 bases stayed unmatched. The CDR3 DNA reads TGTGCCAGCAGCCAAACGACTAGCGGGGGTTACAATGAGCAGTTCTTC. It yields the protein CASSQTTSGGYNEQFF.

Details on this clonotype: A far bigger clonotype differs at one base, so this is likely a read error. The genes are TRBV13 and TRBJ1-2; no reliable D call. The ends were cut back, 4 bases at V and 7 bases at J, with 19 bases in the middle. Germline CDR1 is PRHDT and CDR2 is FYEKMQ (reference sequence). This CDR3 has 15 residues. The CDR3 DNA reads TGTGCCAGCAGCTGGGTGGCCTCTCATGAGCGTGGCTACACCTTC. This sequence encodes CASSWVASHERGYTF.

Notes on this clonotype: This probably arose from a read error, given a far larger clone one base away. V usage is TRBV11-3 and J usage is TRBJ2-5; a weak D match, TRBD2 (5 bases). The assigned J gene may be wrong: the sequence end matches TRBJ2-1 better. CDR1 is SGHNT, CDR2 YENEEA, per germline. The CDR3 length is 13 residues. CDR3 coding DNA: TGTGCCAGCAGCTTATCTCCAGACTACGAGCAGTTCTTC. This sequence encodes CASSLSPDYEQFF.

This clonotype occurred a few times. A read error is the likely source, as a far larger clone sits one nucleotide away. The chain couples TRBV5-1 to TRBJ2-7; 8 nucleotides align to TRBD2. The CDR3 contains 15 residues. Germline CDR1 is SGHRS and CDR2 is YFSETQ. The CDR3 region is CASSYASGWAYEQYF. CDR3 in DNA: TGCGCCAGCAGCTACGCTAGCGGGTGGGCCTATGAGCAGTACTTC.

The chain has TRBV5-1 and TRBJ2-1; tentatively, D is TRBD2 (7 bases). V was clipped by 1 base and J by 6 bases, with 17 bases between them. The CDR3 covers 16 residues. The germline gives CDR1 SGHRS, CDR2 YFSETQ. Here the CDR3 DNA reads TGCGCCAGCAGCTTGTTGGGGGGGCCTAACCCCAATGAGCAGTTCTTC. Translating it yields CASSLLGGPNPNEQFF.